Listed below are T cell receptor beta chains from one sample, sequenced in a study of T cell responses to AZD1222 COVID-19 vaccine. Sequencing used immunoSEQ multiplex PCR; TCRdb keeps in-frame clones, though not all of them. The sample lists about 160,000 clones, roughly 86% occurring once. The sample was peripheral blood, taken on day 0 of AZD1222 vaccination. The receptors derive from an adult in good health. Both conserved end residues are part of each CDR3. The D gene is left open where the match is weak. Rows may omit the clone size; those that give it use once, few, many or a size class.

d_call: NA; j_call: TRBJ2-5; clone_size: NA; cdr3_length: 14; v_call: TRBV29-1; cdr3_nt: TGCAGCGTCGCCAGGGTAGGGCCTCAAGAGACCCAGTACTTC; cdr3_aa: CSVARVGPQETQYF
d_call: NA; j_call: TRBJ1-4; clone_size: NA; cdr3_length: 14; v_call: TRBV6-5; cdr3_nt: TGTGCCAGCAGTTACCGTGTCACCAATGAAAAACTGTTTTTT; cdr3_aa: CASSYRVTNEKLFF
d_call: NA; j_call: TRBJ1-1; clone_size: NA; cdr3_length: 17; v_call: TRBV5-6; cdr3_nt: TGTGCCAGCAGCTTGGTGGCCGGGGTCTCCGTGAGCACTGAAGCTTTCTTT; cdr3_aa: CASSLVAGVSVSTEAFF
d_call: NA; j_call: TRBJ1-2; clone_size: NA; cdr3_length: 16; v_call: TRBV7-9; cdr3_nt: TGTGCCAGCCGGGGACGCCAACTCTTCAATAACTATGGCTACACCTTC; cdr3_aa: CASRGRQLFNNYGYTF
d_call: NA; j_call: TRBJ1-3; clone_size: NA; cdr3_length: 13; v_call: TRBV6-5; cdr3_nt: TGTGCCAGCATCCCTTACTCTGGAAACACCATATATTTT; cdr3_aa: CASIPYSGNTIYF
d_call: TRBD1; j_call: TRBJ1-2; clone_size: NA; cdr3_length: 14; v_call: TRBV4-3; cdr3_nt: TGCGCCAGCAGCCGAGCACGGGACAGGGGAGGCTACACCTTC; cdr3_aa: CASSRARDRGGYTF
d_call: NA; j_call: TRBJ1-3; clone_size: NA; cdr3_length: 16; v_call: TRBV5-5; cdr3_nt: TGTGCCAGCAGCTTTAACGGGGGTTTCTCTGGAAACACCATATATTTT; cdr3_aa: CASSFNGGFSGNTIYF
d_call: NA; j_call: TRBJ1-2; clone_size: NA; cdr3_length: 12; v_call: TRBV7-2; cdr3_nt: TGTGCCAGCAGGGGCATCGGCTATGGCTACACCTTC; cdr3_aa: CASRGIGYGYTF
d_call: NA; j_call: TRBJ1-2; clone_size: NA; cdr3_length: 11; v_call: TRBV29-1; cdr3_nt: TGCAGCGCCCAAGTTAACTATGGCTACACCTTC; cdr3_aa: CSAQVNYGYTF
d_call: NA; j_call: TRBJ2-3; clone_size: NA; cdr3_length: 15; v_call: TRBV9; cdr3_nt: TGTGCCAGCAGCCCGGCAGGGAATATGGCAGATACGCAGTATTTT; cdr3_aa: CASSPAGNMADTQYF
d_call: NA; j_call: TRBJ1-5; clone_size: NA; cdr3_length: 14; v_call: TRBV28; cdr3_nt: TGTGCCAGCAGGGTTTTGGGGGAAGGTCAGCCCCAGCATTTT; cdr3_aa: CASRVLGEGQPQHF
d_call: NA; j_call: TRBJ1-1; clone_size: NA; cdr3_length: 15; v_call: TRBV6-4; cdr3_nt: TGTGCCAGCACCTCCGGAGGGGTGAGGAACACTGAAGCTTTCTTT; cdr3_aa: CASTSGGVRNTEAFF
d_call: TRBD2; j_call: TRBJ2-5; clone_size: few; cdr3_length: 14; v_call: TRBV5-4; cdr3_nt: TGTGCCAGCAGCTTGGGCGGGGGCCAAGAGACCCAGTACTTC; cdr3_aa: CASSLGGGQETQYF
d_call: NA; j_call: TRBJ1-1; clone_size: NA; cdr3_length: 13; v_call: TRBV12-3/TRBV12-4; cdr3_nt: TGTGCCAGCAGTTTAGCGGGGAACACTGAAGCTTTCTTT; cdr3_aa: CASSLAGNTEAFF
d_call: NA; j_call: TRBJ1-5; clone_size: once; cdr3_length: 17; v_call: TRBV19; cdr3_nt: TGTGCCAGTAGTATAGCGGGCGGGGAACCGGGTAGTCAGCCCCAGCATTTT; cdr3_aa: CASSIAGGEPGSQPQHF
d_call: TRBD1; j_call: TRBJ2-7; clone_size: NA; cdr3_length: 15; v_call: TRBV11-2; cdr3_nt: TGTGCCAGCACCAGACAGGGGGTTACTTCCTACGAGCAGTACTTC; cdr3_aa: CASTRQGVTSYEQYF
d_call: TRBD2; j_call: TRBJ2-3; clone_size: NA; cdr3_length: 16; v_call: TRBV11-3; cdr3_nt: TGTGCCAGCAGCCCCGGGACTAGCGGTAGCACAGATACGCAGTATTTT; cdr3_aa: CASSPGTSGSTDTQYF
d_call: NA; j_call: TRBJ2-1; clone_size: NA; cdr3_length: 16; v_call: TRBV2; cdr3_nt: TGTGCCAGCAGTGAACAGGTCCGTAGCTCCTACAATGAGCAGTTCTTC; cdr3_aa: CASSEQVRSSYNEQFF
d_call: NA; j_call: TRBJ1-5; clone_size: NA; cdr3_length: 12; v_call: TRBV25-1; cdr3_nt: TGTGCCAGCAGTCTCGATTACGGGCCCCAGCATTTT; cdr3_aa: CASSLDYGPQHF
d_call: NA; j_call: TRBJ1-1; clone_size: NA; cdr3_length: 15; v_call: TRBV6-2/TRBV6-3; cdr3_nt: TGTGCCAGCAGTTCATCGACAGGCGGGAACACTGAAGCTTTCTTT; cdr3_aa: CASSSSTGGNTEAFF
d_call: NA; j_call: TRBJ1-5; clone_size: NA; cdr3_length: 14; v_call: TRBV7-2; cdr3_nt: TGTGCCAGCAGCTTAATTGGGGTGGATCAGCCCCAGCATTTT; cdr3_aa: CASSLIGVDQPQHF
d_call: TRBD2; j_call: TRBJ2-3; clone_size: NA; cdr3_length: 15; v_call: TRBV5-5; cdr3_nt: TGTGCCAGCAGCTTGACCGGACTAGCGGGGATCACGCAGTATTTT; cdr3_aa: CASSLTGLAGITQYF
d_call: NA; j_call: TRBJ1-3; clone_size: NA; cdr3_length: 13; v_call: TRBV12-3/TRBV12-4; cdr3_nt: TGTGCCAGCAGTGTGAACTCTGGAAACACCATATATTTT; cdr3_aa: CASSVNSGNTIYF
d_call: NA; j_call: TRBJ1-2; clone_size: NA; cdr3_length: 14; v_call: TRBV21-1; cdr3_nt: TGTGCCAGCAGCCCTGAGTCCGGGGCGGTTGGCTACACCTTC; cdr3_aa: CASSPESGAVGYTF
d_call: TRBD1; j_call: TRBJ1-5; clone_size: NA; cdr3_length: 14; v_call: TRBV15; cdr3_nt: TGTGCCACCTACGCTGGACAGGGGAATCAGCCCCAGCATTTT; cdr3_aa: CATYAGQGNQPQHF
d_call: TRBD1; j_call: TRBJ1-2; clone_size: NA; cdr3_length: 16; v_call: TRBV5-4; cdr3_nt: TGTGCCAGCAGCTTAGGACAGGGGGTTCCCAACTATGGCTACACCTTC; cdr3_aa: CASSLGQGVPNYGYTF